These 9 T cell receptor beta chains share one sample of origin, sequenced in a study of shared clonotypes between healthy human individuals. The method was immunoSEQ multiplex PCR; TCRdb's version includes in-frame clones alone and lacks a portion of them. The repertoire holds roughly 1,100,000 clones, with 65% to 80% as singletons. Sequenced material: memory CD4+ T cells sorted from blood. The subset was: CD45RA-negative fraction. These receptors were collected from a man aged 18 to 35 in good health.

DNA of the CDR3: TGTGCCAGCAGCTTGGGGGAAGCCAAAAACATTCAGTACTTC. It specifies CASSLGEAKNIQYF. The V gene is TRBV5-4, the J gene TRBJ2-4; D call uncertain. Germline values: CDR1 SGHNT, CDR2 YYREEE (reference sequence). Between the trimmed V and J ends, which lost 0 bases and 0 bases, there was a span of 4 bases. The CDR3 is made up of 14 amino acids.

This chain uses TRBV12-5 with TRBJ2-3, with D unresolved. Trimming left V 0 bases short and J 7 bases short, with 23 bases between. The V gene's germline CDR1 is LGHNT and CDR2 FRNRAP. The CDR3 is made up of 18 amino acids. The CDR3 DNA reads as TGTGCTAGTGGTTTGGTACTTTTACTAAGATCAGGACGGAATACGCAGTATTTT. It yields the protein CASGLVLLLRSGRNTQYF.

This chain links TRBV7-9 with TRBJ2-1, with unresolved D. The CDR3 has 13 residues. Germline loops: CDR1 SEHNR, CDR2 FQNEAQ (reference sequence). Trimming left V 8 bases short and J 6 bases short, with 14 bases between. The CDR3 spells CASESWTSNEQFF. Here the CDR3 DNA reads TGTGCCAGCGAGTCCTGGACGAGCAATGAGCAGTTCTTC.

The chain links TRBV12-5 to TRBJ2-7; D may be TRBD2 (5 bases). The V gene's germline CDR1 is LGHNT and CDR2 FRNRAP. The CDR3 is made up of 16 amino acids. Trimming pared 4 bases from V and 0 bases from J, leaving 16 bases between. The CDR3 coding sequence is TGTGCTAGTGGTTCCCTGGCCTCGGGAAACTCCTACGAGCAGTACTTC. It translates to CASGSLASGNSYEQYF.

The genes are TRBV11-2 and TRBJ2-3, with D perhaps TRBD1 (6 bases). Germline loops: CDR1 SGHAT, CDR2 FQNNGV. This CDR3 has 16 residues. Between the trimmed V and J ends, which lost 5 bases and 4 bases, there was a span of 19 bases. The CDR3 sequence is CASSPRGTTAADTQYF. CDR3 nucleotide sequence: TGTGCCAGCAGCCCGAGGGGGACGACGGCGGCAGATACGCAGTATTTT.

The chain has TRBV10-3 and TRBJ2-7; 7 bases align to TRBD1. V dropped 3 bases and J dropped 3; count of bases not matched to a gene: 5. The CDR3 has 14 amino acids. Per germline, CDR1 ENHRY and CDR2 SYGVKD. CDR3 nucleotides: TGTGCCATCAGTGATCGAGGGGGCAACTACGAGCAGTACTTC. Amino acid sequence: CAISDRGGNYEQYF.

This clone was seen a single time. The chain has TRBV12-5 and TRBJ2-1; TRBD2 agrees at 7 bases. This CDR3 is built from 15 residues. The J segment lost 1 base and the V segment lost 5 bases, leaving 5 bases of the junction unmatched. Germline V gene data show CDR1 as LGHNT and CDR2 as FRNRAP. Written as DNA, the CDR3 is TGTGCTAGTGGTCGGGGGGAGGGATCCTACAATGAGCAGTTCTTC. It encodes CASGRGEGSYNEQFF. Looking up the rest from reference TRBV12-5 and TRBJ2-1 gives the full variable domain: DARVTQTPRHKVTEMGQEVTMRCQPILGHNTVFWYRQTMMQGLELLAYFRNRAPLDDSGMPKDRFSAEMPDATLATLKIQPSEPRDSAVYFCASGRGEGSYNEQFFGPGTRLTVL.

In DNA, the CDR3 is TGTGCCAGCAGCGCAAGGACAGTCGGGTATGCCGAGCAGTACTTC. Its protein product is CASSARTVGYAEQYF. The chain is built from TRBV11-2 and TRBJ2-7; perhaps TRBD1 as D (6 bases). V shed 5 bases and J shed 6 bases, with 20 bases lying between them. The CDR3 spans 15 residues. The germline V gene encodes CDR1 SGHAT and CDR2 FQNNGV.

V is TRBV9 and J is TRBJ1-6, with 7 positions matching TRBD1. CDR3 size: 15 residues. The V segment lost 3 bases and the J segment 9 bases; nucleotides outside the gene matches: 9. CDR1 is SGDLS, CDR2 YYNGEE, per germline. CDR3 coding DNA: TGTGCCAGCAGCGCTATACAGGGGATAGGTTCACCCCTCCACTTT. It is translated as CASSAIQGIGSPLHF.